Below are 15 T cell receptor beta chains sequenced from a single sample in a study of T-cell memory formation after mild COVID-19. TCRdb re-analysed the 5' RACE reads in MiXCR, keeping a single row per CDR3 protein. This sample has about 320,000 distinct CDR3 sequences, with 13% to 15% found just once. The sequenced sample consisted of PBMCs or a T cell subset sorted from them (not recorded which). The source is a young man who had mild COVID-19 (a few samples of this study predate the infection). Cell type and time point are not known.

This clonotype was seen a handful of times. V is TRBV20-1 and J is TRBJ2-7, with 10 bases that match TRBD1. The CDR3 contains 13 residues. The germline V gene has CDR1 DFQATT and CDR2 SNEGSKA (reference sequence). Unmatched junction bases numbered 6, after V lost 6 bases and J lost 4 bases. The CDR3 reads CSALDRGPYEQYF. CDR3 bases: TGCAGTGCCCTCGACAGGGGGCCTTACGAGCAGTACTTC.

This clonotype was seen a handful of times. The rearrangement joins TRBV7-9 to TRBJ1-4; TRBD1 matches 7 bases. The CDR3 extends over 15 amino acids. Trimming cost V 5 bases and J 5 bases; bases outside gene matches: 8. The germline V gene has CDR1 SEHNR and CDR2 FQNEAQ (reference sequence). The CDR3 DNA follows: TGTGCCAGCAGCCCGCCAGGGGGGAGAAATGAAAAACTGTTTTTT. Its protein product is CASSPPGGRNEKLFF.

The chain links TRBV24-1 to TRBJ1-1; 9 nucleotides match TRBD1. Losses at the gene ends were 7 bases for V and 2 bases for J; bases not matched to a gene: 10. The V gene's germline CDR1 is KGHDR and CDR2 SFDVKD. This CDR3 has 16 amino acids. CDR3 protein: CATRTGGQGENTEAFF. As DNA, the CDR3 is TGTGCCACCAGGACGGGGGGACAGGGCGAAAACACTGAAGCTTTCTTT.

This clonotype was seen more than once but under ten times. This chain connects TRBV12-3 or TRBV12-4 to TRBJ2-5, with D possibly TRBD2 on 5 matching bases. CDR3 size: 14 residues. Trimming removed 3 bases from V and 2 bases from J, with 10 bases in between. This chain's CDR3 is CASSLPRTQETQYF. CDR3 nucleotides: TGTGCCAGCAGTTTGCCCCGGACTCAAGAGACCCAGTACTTC.

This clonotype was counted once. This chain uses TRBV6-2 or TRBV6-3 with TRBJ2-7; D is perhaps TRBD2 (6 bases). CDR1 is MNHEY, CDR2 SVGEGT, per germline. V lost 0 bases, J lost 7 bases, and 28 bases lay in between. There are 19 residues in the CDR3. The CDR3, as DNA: TGTGCCAGCAGTTACTCGAGGGAGCCCGGGGAGGACCCTCGGGGAGAGCAGTACGTC. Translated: CASSYSREPGEDPRGEQYV.

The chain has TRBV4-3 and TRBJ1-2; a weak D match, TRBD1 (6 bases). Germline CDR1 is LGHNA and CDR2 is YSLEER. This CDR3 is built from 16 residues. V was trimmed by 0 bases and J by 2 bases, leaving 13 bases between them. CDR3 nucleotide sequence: TGCGCCAGCAGCCAAGATTCCAGGGGCTGGAACTATGGCTACACCTTC. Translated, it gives CASSQDSRGWNYGYTF.

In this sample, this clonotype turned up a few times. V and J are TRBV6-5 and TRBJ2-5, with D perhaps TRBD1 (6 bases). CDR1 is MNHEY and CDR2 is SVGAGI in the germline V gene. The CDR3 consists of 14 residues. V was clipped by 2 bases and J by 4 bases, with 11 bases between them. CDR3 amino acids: CASSYGQRLETQYF. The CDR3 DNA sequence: TGTGCCAGCAGTTACGGACAGCGTCTAGAGACCCAGTACTTC.

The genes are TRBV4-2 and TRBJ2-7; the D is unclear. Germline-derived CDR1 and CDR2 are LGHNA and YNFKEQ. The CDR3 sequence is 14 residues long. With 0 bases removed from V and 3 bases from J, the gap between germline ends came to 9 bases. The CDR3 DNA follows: TGTGCCAGCAGCCAAGATGGGCCTGGCTACGAGCAGTACTTC. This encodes CASSQDGPGYEQYF.

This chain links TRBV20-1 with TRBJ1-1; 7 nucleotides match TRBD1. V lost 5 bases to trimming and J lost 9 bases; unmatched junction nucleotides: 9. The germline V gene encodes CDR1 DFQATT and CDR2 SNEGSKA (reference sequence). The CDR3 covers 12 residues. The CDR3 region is CSAYRQGLKAFF. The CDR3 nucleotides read TGCAGTGCTTATCGACAGGGACTGAAAGCTTTCTTT.

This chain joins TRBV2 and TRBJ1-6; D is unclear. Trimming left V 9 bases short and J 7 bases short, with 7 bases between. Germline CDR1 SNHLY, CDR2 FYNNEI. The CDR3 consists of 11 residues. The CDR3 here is CASTRNSPLHF. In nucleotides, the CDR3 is TGTGCCAGTACAAGGAATTCACCCCTCCACTTT. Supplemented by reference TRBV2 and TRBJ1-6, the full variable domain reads EPEVTQTPSHQVTQMGQEVILRCVPISNHLYFYWYRQILGQKVEFLVSFYNNEISEKSEIFDDQFSVERPDGSNFTLKIRSTKLEDSAMYFCASTRNSPLHFGNGTRLTVT.

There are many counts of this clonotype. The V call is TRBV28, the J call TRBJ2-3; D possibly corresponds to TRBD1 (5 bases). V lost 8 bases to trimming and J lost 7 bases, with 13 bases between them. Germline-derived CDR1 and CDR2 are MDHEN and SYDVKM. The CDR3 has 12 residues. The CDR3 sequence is CASYRSAHTQYF. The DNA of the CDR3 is TGTGCCAGCTACAGGTCGGCGCATACGCAGTATTTT.

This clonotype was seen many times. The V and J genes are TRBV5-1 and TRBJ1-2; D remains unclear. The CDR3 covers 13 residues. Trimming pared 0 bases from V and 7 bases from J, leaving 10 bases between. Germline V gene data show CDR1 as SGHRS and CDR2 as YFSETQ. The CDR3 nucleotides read TGCGCCAGCAGCTTGGGGGGAAATGGTGGCTACACCTTC. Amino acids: CASSLGGNGGYTF. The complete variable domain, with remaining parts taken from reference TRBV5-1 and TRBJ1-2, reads KAGVTQTPRYLIKTRGQQVTLSCSPISGHRSVSWYQQTPGQGLQFLFEYFSETQRNKGNFPGRFSGRQFSNSRSEMNVSTLELGDSALYLCASSLGGNGGYTFGSGTRLTVV.

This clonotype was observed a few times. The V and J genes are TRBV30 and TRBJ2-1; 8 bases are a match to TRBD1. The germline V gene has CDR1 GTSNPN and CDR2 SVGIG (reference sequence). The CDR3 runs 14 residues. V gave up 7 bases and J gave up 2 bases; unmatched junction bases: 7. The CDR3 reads CAFHDRGTYNEQFF. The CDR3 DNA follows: TGTGCCTTCCACGACAGGGGAACCTACAATGAGCAGTTCTTC.

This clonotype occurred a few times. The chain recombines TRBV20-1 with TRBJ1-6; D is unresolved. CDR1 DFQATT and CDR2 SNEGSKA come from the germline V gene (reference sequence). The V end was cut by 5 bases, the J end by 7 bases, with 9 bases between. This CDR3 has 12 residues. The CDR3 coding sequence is TGCAGTGCTGCAACGGGGAATTCACCCCTCCACTTT. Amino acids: CSAATGNSPLHF.

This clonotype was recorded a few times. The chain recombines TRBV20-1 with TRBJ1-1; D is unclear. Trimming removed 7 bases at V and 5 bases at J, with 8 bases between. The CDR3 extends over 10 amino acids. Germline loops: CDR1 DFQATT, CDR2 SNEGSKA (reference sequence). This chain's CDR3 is CSVIGTEAFF. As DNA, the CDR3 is TGCAGTGTTATCGGGACTGAAGCTTTCTTT.